This T cell receptor beta chain originates from a study of a mutant IDH1 vaccine in newly diagnosed glioma. Study details: Treated individuals were around 60% male and roughly 40% female, averaging 40.4 years of age. The therapy given earlier, which was standard therapy, consisted of radiotherapy, temozolomide, or both, and most of the patients received both.

Method: immunoSEQ multiplex PCR; TCRdb's copy keeps in-frame clones and lacks some. Of approximately 80,000 clones listed, 75% to 90% were seen once; the top ten hold 5.2%. Specified time point: week 47, end of study. With topical imiquimod, each dose of the vaccine consisted of 300 ug of mutant IDH1 20-mer peptide. Comments on this clone: Its matching antigen is unknown.

Per the germline V gene, CDR1 is SGHVS and CDR2 is FQNEAQ. The CDR3 contains 17 residues. With 2 bases removed from V and 0 bases from J, the gap between germline ends came to 14 bases. The receptor comes from a man aged 35 to 55 with glioma. The rearrangement uses TRBV7-8 and TRBJ1-5; tentatively, D is TRBD1 (5 bases). The sample in question was PBMCs, obtained from a glioma patient whose treatment included an IDH1 peptide vaccine. The CDR3 region has the DNA TGTGCCAGCAGCTTAATTGGGGGACTGGTTAGCAATCAGCCCCAGCATTTT. Translating gives CASSLIGGLVSNQPQHF.